The 18 T cell receptor beta chains reported below all come from one sample, sequenced in a study of cytomegalovirus exposure and HLA in healthy donors. The PCR contained 60 Vbeta and 13 Jbeta primers. Repertoires were generated with immunoSEQ multiplex PCR, while TCRdb's copy carries only in-frame clones and drops some. The table lists over 200,000 clones, about 81% of them singletons. Sequenced: PBMCs. These receptors were collected from a woman aged 40 to 50 in good health and CMV-seropositive.

J is TRBJ2-1 and V is TRBV28; 9 bases match TRBD2. This CDR3 is 15 amino acids long. Germline CDR1 and CDR2: MDHEN and SYDVKM. J gave up 9 bases and V 3 bases, and 9 bases lay outside the gene matches. The CDR3 is CASSFLREGVSEQFF. The CDR3 region has the DNA TGTGCCAGCAGTTTTTTGCGGGAGGGCGTAAGTGAGCAGTTCTTC.

V usage is TRBV19 and J usage is TRBJ2-7, with 10 bases identical to TRBD2. V was pared by 5 bases and J by 3 bases, with 7 bases of the junction left unmatched. Germline lookup yields CDR1 LNHDA and CDR2 SQIVND (reference sequence). The length of the CDR3 is 15 residues. CDR3 sequence: CASSGLGTSDYEQYF. The CDR3 nucleotides are TGTGCCAGTAGTGGGCTCGGGACTAGCGACTACGAGCAGTACTTC.

The chain carries TRBV19 and TRBJ2-1, with 13 bases aligning to TRBD2. V shed 3 bases, J shed 4 bases, and the junction held 3 bases outside the gene matches. The length of the CDR3 is 16 residues. Per germline, CDR1 LNHDA and CDR2 SQIVND (reference sequence). As DNA, the CDR3 is TGTGCCAGTAGTATGGGGACTAGCGGGGTTTACAATGAGCAGTTCTTC. Translation gives CASSMGTSGVYNEQFF. The entire variable domain, with the rest obtained from reference TRBV19 and TRBJ2-1, is as follows: DGGITQSPKYLFRKEGQNVTLSCEQNLNHDAMYWYRQDPGQGLRLIYYSQIVNDFQKGDIAEGYSVSREKKESFPLTVTSAQKNPTAFYLCASSMGTSGVYNEQFFGPGTRLTVL.

The count of this clone is one. CDR3 residues: CASSSTGLSGNTIYF. The DNA of the CDR3 is TGTGCCAGCAGCTCGACAGGTCTCTCTGGAAACACCATATATTTT. This chain connects TRBV7-2 to TRBJ1-3; D perhaps matches TRBD1 (6 bases). CDR1 is SGHTA and CDR2 is FQGNSA in the germline V gene. The V end lost 4 bases, the J end lost 0 bases, and 10 bases lay between the germline ends. The CDR3 spans 15 residues.

The rearrangement joins TRBV5-1 to TRBJ2-5, with 9 bases that match TRBD2. Looked up from germline, CDR1 is SGHRS and CDR2 is YFSETQ. V dropped 0 bases and J dropped 8; count of bases not matched to a gene: 17. The CDR3 extends over 18 amino acids. CDR3 sequence reads: CASSLEGTSGAGGATQYF. DNA for the CDR3: TGCGCCAGCAGCTTGGAGGGGACCTCCGGAGCGGGGGGTGCTACCCAGTACTTC.

This clone was detected a few times. The chain uses TRBV18 and TRBJ2-7; maybe TRBD2 (5 bases). CDR1 and CDR2 from the germline V gene are KGHSH and LQKENI. The V and J ends lost 2 bases and 2 bases respectively, with 10 bases between them. CDR3 length: 14 residues. CDR3 nucleotide sequence: TGTGCCAGCTCACCAGTTGCCGGGACCTACGAGCAGTACTTC. Encoded protein: CASSPVAGTYEQYF. Full variable domain (missing parts from reference TRBV18 and TRBJ2-7): NAGVMQNPRHLVRRRGQEARLRCSPMKGHSHVYWYRQLPEEGLKFMVYLQKENIIDESGMPKERFSAEFPKEGPSILRIQQVVRGDSAAYFCASSPVAGTYEQYFGPGTRLTVT.

This chain links TRBV6-5 with TRBJ2-7; 10 bases map to TRBD1. The CDR3 extends over 15 amino acids. V was pared by 2 bases and J by 0 bases, with 1 base of the junction left unmatched. The V gene's germline CDR1 is MNHEY and CDR2 SVGAGI. This chain's CDR3 is CASSYGDRGSYEQYF. CDR3 nucleotide sequence: TGTGCCAGCAGTTACGGGGACAGGGGCTCCTACGAGCAGTACTTC.

The CDR3 region has the DNA TGTGCCTGCAAAACTCAAACTAGCGGGAAATTTGAGCAGTTCTTC. Translating it yields CACKTQTSGKFEQFF. This chain uses TRBV30 with TRBJ2-1; 10 bases agree with TRBD2. The CDR3 has 15 amino acids. J lost 9 bases, V lost 6 bases, and 14 bases had no gene match. In germline, CDR1 is GTSNPN, CDR2 SVGIG (reference sequence). Combining the CDR3 with reference TRBV30 and TRBJ2-1 gives the whole variable domain SQTIHQWPATLVQPVGSPLSLECTVEGTSNPNLYWYRQAAGRGLQLLFYSVGIGQISSEVPQNLSASRPQDRQFILSSKKLLLSDSGFYLCACKTQTSGKFEQFFGPGTRLTVL.

This chain links TRBV19 with TRBJ1-1; D remains ambiguous. CDR3 length: 15 residues. V lost 0 bases, J lost 5 bases, and 13 bases lay in between. CDR1 is LNHDA and CDR2 is SQIVND in the germline V gene (reference sequence). This CDR3 is CASSIDLWQRTEAFF. In DNA, the CDR3 is TGTGCCAGTAGTATAGATCTATGGCAGCGGACTGAAGCTTTCTTT.

V gene TRBV7-9 combines with J gene TRBJ2-1, with 7 bases fitting TRBD1. This CDR3 is 11 amino acids long. With V trimmed by 11 bases and J by 4 bases, 2 bases remained unmatched. Germline CDR1 reads SEHNR; CDR2 reads FQNEAQ (reference sequence). The CDR3 region has the DNA TGTGCCGGGACAGTATACAATGAGCAGTTCTTC. Translating gives CAGTVYNEQFF.

Turning to this clone: Other DNA sequences of this sample code for an identical CDR3. CDR3 amino acids: CASSLRLAGGYNEQFF. The CDR3 nucleotides read TGTGCCAGTAGTCTGAGACTAGCGGGAGGCTACAATGAGCAGTTCTTC. The genes are TRBV19 and TRBJ2-1; 13 positions match TRBD2. This CDR3 spans 16 amino acids. Germline lookup yields CDR1 LNHDA and CDR2 SQIVND (reference sequence). The V gene end was trimmed by 5 bases and the J gene end by 3 bases; junction bases not matched to a gene: 4. Full variable domain (remainder filled in from reference TRBV19 and TRBJ2-1): DGGITQSPKYLFRKEGQNVTLSCEQNLNHDAMYWYRQDPGQGLRLIYYSQIVNDFQKGDIAEGYSVSREKKESFPLTVTSAQKNPTAFYLCASSLRLAGGYNEQFFGPGTRLTVL.

This chain uses TRBV6-6 with TRBJ1-1, with D tentatively TRBD1 (5 bases). Trimming removed 7 bases at V and 1 base at J, with 13 bases between. The CDR3 sequence is 14 residues long. CDR1 is MNHNY and CDR2 is SVGAGI in the germline V gene (reference sequence). The CDR3 DNA sequence: TGTGCCAGCATCTACGCGGGGCAGAACACTGAAGCTTTCTTT. As protein: CASIYAGQNTEAFF.

This clone was seen more than once but under ten times. V usage is TRBV5-6 and J usage is TRBJ2-7; 9 bases map to TRBD2. The CDR3 is made up of 14 amino acids. Per germline, CDR1 SGHDT and CDR2 YYEEEE. V was clipped by 2 bases and J by 5 bases; unmatched bases: 5. The CDR3 coding sequence is TGTGCCAGCAGCTTCGGGCGGGGGGGTAACGAGCAGTACTTC. Its translation: CASSFGRGGNEQYF.

The CDR3 DNA sequence: TGTGCCTGGAGTGTAGCAGGCCGAAACACCATATATTTT. It yields the protein CAWSVAGRNTIYF. The chain recombines TRBV30 with TRBJ1-3; the D is unclear. V dropped 0 bases and J dropped 5 bases, with 8 bases sitting between them. This CDR3 spans 13 amino acids. The V gene's germline CDR1 is GTSNPN and CDR2 SVGIG (reference sequence).

The rearrangement uses TRBV7-9 and TRBJ2-1, with a possible D match to TRBD1 (6 bases). The CDR3 is 16 residues long. Trimming removed 5 bases from V and 9 bases from J, with 23 bases in between. Germline CDR1 is SEHNR and CDR2 is FQNEAQ (reference sequence). CDR3 loop: CASSPSNGQLSPEQFF. The CDR3 nucleotides read TGTGCCAGCAGCCCTTCTAACGGACAGCTTTCCCCTGAGCAGTTCTTC. The full variable domain, its missing parts supplied by reference TRBV7-9 and TRBJ2-1, is DTGVSQNPRHKITKRGQNVTFRCDPISEHNRLYWYRQTLGQGPEFLTYFQNEAQLEKSRLLSDRFSAERPKGSFSTLEIQRTEQGDSAMYLCASSPSNGQLSPEQFFGPGTRLTVL.

The chain carries TRBV5-1 and TRBJ2-3; 8 bases align to TRBD2. The length of the CDR3 is 18 residues. Germline lookup yields CDR1 SGHRS and CDR2 YFSETQ. Trimming at V came to 4 bases and at J to 2 bases, leaving 15 bases not matched to a gene. DNA for the CDR3: TGCGCCAGCAGCCGTTTTTCACGGGGGGGTAAAGACACAGATACGCAGTATTTT. Translated, it gives CASSRFSRGGKDTDTQYF.

V and J are TRBV2 and TRBJ2-7, with a tentative D call TRBD2 (5 bases). Trimming pared 8 bases from V and 5 bases from J, leaving 16 bases between. The CDR3 is 13 amino acids. The V gene's germline CDR1 is SNHLY and CDR2 FYNNEI. CDR3 sequence reads: CASRTFALHEQYF. In DNA, the CDR3 is TGTGCCAGCCGGACTTTCGCTCTCCACGAGCAGTACTTC. Filled out from reference TRBV2 and TRBJ2-7, the complete variable domain reads EPEVTQTPSHQVTQMGQEVILRCVPISNHLYFYWYRQILGQKVEFLVSFYNNEISEKSEIFDDQFSVERPDGSNFTLKIRSTKLEDSAMYFCASRTFALHEQYFGPGTRLTVT.

The rearrangement uses TRBV5-6 and TRBJ1-2, with D tentatively TRBD1 (5 bases). Per germline, CDR1 SGHDT and CDR2 YYEEEE. CDR3 length: 14 residues. Trimming left V 5 bases short and J 4 bases short, with 15 bases between. The CDR3 sequence: CASRARQRTYGYTF. CDR3 nucleotide sequence: TGTGCCAGCAGAGCAAGACAGAGAACCTATGGCTACACCTTC.